The 13 T cell receptor beta chains in this list originate from one sample, sequenced in a study of immune heterogeneity within non-small cell lung tumors. With roughly 600 ng used per sample, the template was genomic DNA from bulk tumor. Primary tumors were biopsied several times each, far apart, intraoperatively. The study cohort was described as untreated, and its members had newly diagnosed non-small cell lung cancer. They went on to have curative surgery. Multiplex PCR amplified the TCR beta CDR3 region. Its first round ran for roughly 10 cycles with 32 V and 13 J primers. From the multiplex PCR reads, TCRdb called clonotypes with MiXCR, one entry per CDR3 protein. The sample shows roughly 3,600 distinct CDR3 sequences, approximately 37% of them seen only once. The sequenced material came from lung tumor tissue. The source of these receptors is a man in his 70s with non-small cell lung cancer.

This clonotype was picked up a small number of times. The V gene is TRBV7-2, the J gene TRBJ2-1; 7 positions agree with TRBD1. The germline gives CDR1 SGHTA, CDR2 FQGNSA. This CDR3 comprises 15 residues. J gave up 9 bases and V 2 bases, and 10 bases lay outside the gene matches. Written as DNA, the CDR3 is TGTGCCAGCAGCTTACCGGGACAGAGGTCTGGTGAGCAGTTCTTC. Amino acid sequence: CASSLPGQRSGEQFF.

The chain combines TRBV20-1 with TRBJ2-7; no clear D gene. Germline V CDR1 and CDR2: DFQATT, SNEGSKA (reference sequence). This CDR3 is built from 13 residues. The V end lost 3 bases, the J end lost 3 bases, and 12 bases lay between the germline ends. The CDR3 region is CSASWRLSYEQYF. As DNA, the CDR3 is TGCAGTGCTAGCTGGCGTTTAAGCTACGAGCAGTACTTC.

This clonotype was picked up a small number of times. V and J are TRBV19 and TRBJ2-2, with D possibly TRBD1 on 6 matching bases. Germline CDR1 reads LNHDA; CDR2 reads SQIVND (reference sequence). V was clipped by 3 bases and J by 1 base, with 12 bases between them. The CDR3 length is 16 residues. Here the CDR3 reads CASSIRARGNTGELFF. The CDR3 coding sequence is TGTGCCAGTAGTATTAGGGCCAGGGGGAACACCGGGGAGCTGTTTTTT.

The chain has TRBV20-1 and TRBJ2-5; D tentatively fits TRBD1 or TRBD2 (5 bases each). Germline CDR1 is DFQATT and CDR2 is SNEGSKA (reference sequence). The CDR3 length is 11 residues. V lost 7 bases and J 4 bases, leaving 10 bases between the germline ends. The CDR3 DNA follows: TGCAGTGGTCGTGGGGGAGAGACCCAGTACTTC. Translation gives CSGRGGETQYF.

The rearrangement joins TRBV19 to TRBJ2-1; the match to TRBD2 covers 7 bases. Looked up from germline, CDR1 is LNHDA and CDR2 is SQIVND (reference sequence). The CDR3 is made up of 13 amino acids. Trimming removed 6 bases from V and 8 bases from J; junction bases left unmatched: 7. The CDR3 DNA sequence: TGTGCCAGTAGCAGGACTAGTTTGGATGAGCAGTTCTTC. This encodes CASSRTSLDEQFF.

This chain links TRBV5-5 with TRBJ1-1; perhaps TRBD1 as D (6 bases). Germline V gene sequence: CDR1 SGHKS, CDR2 YYEKEE (reference sequence). The CDR3 totals 16 residues. Trimming stripped 4 bases from V and 3 bases from J, with 19 bases between. The CDR3 region is CASSPGGGQIYTEAFF. In DNA, the CDR3 is TGTGCCAGCAGCCCCGGGGGGGGACAAATCTACACTGAAGCTTTCTTT.

The chain employs TRBV11-2 and TRBJ2-7; unclear D gene. Germline lookup yields CDR1 SGHAT and CDR2 FQNNGV. CDR3 length equals 14 residues. V lost 5 bases and J 4 bases, leaving 15 bases between the germline ends. This chain's CDR3 is CASSRTRVGYEQYF. CDR3 nucleotide sequence: TGTGCCAGCAGCCGGACGCGTGTGGGGTACGAGCAGTACTTC.

The V call is TRBV20-1, the J call TRBJ1-3; D might be TRBD1 (6 bases). The germline CDR1 and CDR2 sequences are DFQATT and SNEGSKA (reference sequence). There are 15 residues in the CDR3. V shed 0 bases and J shed 3 bases, with 12 bases lying between them. The DNA of the CDR3 is TGCAGTGCTAGAGATTTGGGGGCGAATGGAAACACCATATATTTT. This sequence encodes CSARDLGANGNTIYF.

This clonotype showed up just a few times. The missing conserved phenylalanine or tryptophan at the end of this CDR3 makes a read error likely. The rearrangement uses TRBV4-1 and TRBJ2-7; TRBD1 matches at 7 bases. The J segment lost 3 bases and the V segment lost 3 bases, leaving 5 bases of the junction unmatched. This CDR3 region has 14 residues. Germline CDR1 reads MGHRA; CDR2 reads YSYEKL. CDR3 sequence reads: CASSHHRDSYEQYS. The CDR3 DNA reads as TGCGCCAGCAGCCATCACCGGGACAGCTACGAGCAGTACTCC.

The genes are TRBV11-3 and TRBJ1-1; tentatively, D is TRBD1 (5 bases). Germline CDR1 SGHNT, CDR2 YENEEA. The CDR3 contains 16 residues. Trimming pared 3 bases from V and 4 bases from J, leaving 18 bases between. The CDR3 nucleotides are TGTGCCAGCAGCTTGGGGGGAGTGACGGGAGGCACTGAAGCTTTCTTT. It specifies CASSLGGVTGGTEAFF.

This chain uses TRBV6-1 with TRBJ1-2, with a tentative D call TRBD1 (6 bases). The V end was cut by 11 bases, the J end by 4 bases, with 14 bases between. Germline loops: CDR1 MNHNS, CDR2 SASEGT. This CDR3 has 12 residues. The chain's CDR3 is CAASGGPYGYTF. CDR3 nucleotides: TGTGCCGCATCGGGGGGGCCCTATGGCTACACCTTC.

This clonotype was observed a few times. The rearrangement links TRBV6-1 to TRBJ2-2; no clear D. The V end was cut by 3 bases, the J end by 1 base, with 9 bases between. The germline V gene encodes CDR1 MNHNS and CDR2 SASEGT. There are 15 residues in the CDR3. The CDR3 bases are TGTGCCAGCAGTGAGTTTTTGGGGAACACCGGGGAGCTGTTTTTT. It codes for CASSEFLGNTGELFF.

As to this clonotype: The junction departs from the called germline gene at one end, perhaps through a read error. The J gene is TRBJ1-2, the V gene TRBV18, with 10 nucleotides matching TRBD1. Germline V gene lookup returns CDR1 KGHSH and CDR2 LQKENI. The CDR3 loop spans 15 amino acids. This chain's CDR3 is CASPPVDRGYYGYTF. Here the CDR3 DNA reads TGTGCCAGCCCACCAGTGGACAGGGGGTACTATGGCTACACCTTC. Supplemented by reference TRBV18 and TRBJ1-2, the full variable domain reads NAGVMQNPRHLVRRRGQEARLRCSPMKGHSHVYWYRQLPEEGLKFMVYLQKENIIDESGMPKERFSAEFPKEGPSILRIQQVVRGDSAAYFCASPPVDRGYYGYTFGSGTRLTVV.